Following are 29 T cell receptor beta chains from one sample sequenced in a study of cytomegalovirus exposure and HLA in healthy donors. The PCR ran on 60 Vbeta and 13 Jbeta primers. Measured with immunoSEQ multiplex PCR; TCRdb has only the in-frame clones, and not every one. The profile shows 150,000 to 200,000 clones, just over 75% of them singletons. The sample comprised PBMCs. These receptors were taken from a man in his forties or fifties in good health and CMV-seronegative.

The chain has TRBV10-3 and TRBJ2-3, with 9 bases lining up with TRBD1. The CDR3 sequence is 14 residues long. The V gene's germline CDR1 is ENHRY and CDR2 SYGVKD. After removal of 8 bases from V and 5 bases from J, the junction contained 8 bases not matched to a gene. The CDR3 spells CAIADRGNVDTQYF. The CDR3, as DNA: TGTGCCATCGCCGACAGGGGGAACGTAGATACGCAGTATTTT.

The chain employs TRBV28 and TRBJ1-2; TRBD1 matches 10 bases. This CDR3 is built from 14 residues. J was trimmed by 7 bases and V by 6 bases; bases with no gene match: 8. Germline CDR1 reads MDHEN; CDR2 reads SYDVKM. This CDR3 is CASSSDRGYGGYTF. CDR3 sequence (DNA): TGTGCCAGCAGCTCGGACAGGGGGTATGGTGGCTACACCTTC.

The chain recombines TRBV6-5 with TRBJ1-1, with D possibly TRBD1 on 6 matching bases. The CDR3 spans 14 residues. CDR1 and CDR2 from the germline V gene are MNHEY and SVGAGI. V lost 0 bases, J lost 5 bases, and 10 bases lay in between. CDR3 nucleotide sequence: TGTGCCAGCAGTTACTCGTCACAGGGAACTGAAGCTTTCTTT. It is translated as CASSYSSQGTEAFF.

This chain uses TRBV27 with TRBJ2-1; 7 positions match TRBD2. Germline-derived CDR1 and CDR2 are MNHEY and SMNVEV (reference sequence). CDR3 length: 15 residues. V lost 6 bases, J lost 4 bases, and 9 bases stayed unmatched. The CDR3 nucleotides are TGTGCCAGCAGCAGTTACTGGGGGGGGTACAATGAGCAGTTCTTC. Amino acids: CASSSYWGGYNEQFF.

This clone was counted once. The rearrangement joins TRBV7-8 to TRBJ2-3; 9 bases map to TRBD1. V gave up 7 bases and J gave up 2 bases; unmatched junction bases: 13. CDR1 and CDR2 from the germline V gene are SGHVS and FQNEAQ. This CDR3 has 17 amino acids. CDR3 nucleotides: TGTGCCAGCACCTCAATGGACAGGGGAGTCGCCACAGATACGCAGTATTTT. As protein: CASTSMDRGVATDTQYF. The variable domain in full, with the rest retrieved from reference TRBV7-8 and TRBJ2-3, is GAGVSQSPRYKVAKRGQDVALRCDPISGHVSLFWYQQALGQGPEFLTYFQNEAQLDKSGLPSDRFFAERPEGSVSTLKIQRTQQEDSAVYLCASTSMDRGVATDTQYFGPGTRLTVL.

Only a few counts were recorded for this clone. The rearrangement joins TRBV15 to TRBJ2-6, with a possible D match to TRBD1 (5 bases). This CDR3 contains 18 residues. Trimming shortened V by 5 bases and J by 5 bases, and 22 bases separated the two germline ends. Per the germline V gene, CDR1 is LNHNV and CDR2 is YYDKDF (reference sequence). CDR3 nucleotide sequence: TGTGCCACCAGCGGCCTCCCCCAGGGCCTGGGGAGGGCCAACGTCCTGACTTTC. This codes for CATSGLPQGLGRANVLTF.

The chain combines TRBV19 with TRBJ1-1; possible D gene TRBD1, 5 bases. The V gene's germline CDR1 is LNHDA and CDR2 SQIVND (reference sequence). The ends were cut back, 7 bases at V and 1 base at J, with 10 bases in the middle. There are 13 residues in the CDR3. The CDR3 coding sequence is TGTGCCAGTACCTGGACAAGGAACACTGAAGCTTTCTTT. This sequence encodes CASTWTRNTEAFF.

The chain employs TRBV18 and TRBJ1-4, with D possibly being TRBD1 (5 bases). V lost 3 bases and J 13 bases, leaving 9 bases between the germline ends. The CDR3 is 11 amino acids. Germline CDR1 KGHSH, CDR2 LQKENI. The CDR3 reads CASSPGPLLFF. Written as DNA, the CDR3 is TGTGCCAGCTCACCGGGGCCTTTACTGTTTTTT.

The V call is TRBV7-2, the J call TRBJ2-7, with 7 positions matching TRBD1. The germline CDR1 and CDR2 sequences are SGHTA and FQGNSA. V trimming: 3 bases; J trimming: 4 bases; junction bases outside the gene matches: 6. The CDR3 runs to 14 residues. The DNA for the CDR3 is TGTGCCAGCAGCTTCGACAGGGCGTCGTACGAGCAGTACTTC. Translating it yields CASSFDRASYEQYF.

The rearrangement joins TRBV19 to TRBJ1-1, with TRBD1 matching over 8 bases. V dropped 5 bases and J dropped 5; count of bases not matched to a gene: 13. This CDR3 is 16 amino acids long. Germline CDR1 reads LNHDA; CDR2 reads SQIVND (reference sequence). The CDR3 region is CASSPRTGTGWTEAFF. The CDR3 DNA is TGTGCCAGTAGTCCCCGGACAGGGACCGGGTGGACTGAAGCTTTCTTT. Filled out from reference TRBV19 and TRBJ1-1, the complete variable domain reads DGGITQSPKYLFRKEGQNVTLSCEQNLNHDAMYWYRQDPGQGLRLIYYSQIVNDFQKGDIAEGYSVSREKKESFPLTVTSAQKNPTAFYLCASSPRTGTGWTEAFFGQGTRLTVV.

The DNA of the CDR3 is TGCGCCAGCAGCCCGGACAGTGTGGACGAGCAGTACTTC. It is translated as CASSPDSVDEQYF. The V call is TRBV5-1, the J call TRBJ2-7, with D perhaps matching TRBD1 (6 bases). The V end was cut by 4 bases, the J end by 5 bases, with 13 bases between. Germline V CDR1 and CDR2: SGHRS, YFSETQ. The CDR3 covers 13 residues.

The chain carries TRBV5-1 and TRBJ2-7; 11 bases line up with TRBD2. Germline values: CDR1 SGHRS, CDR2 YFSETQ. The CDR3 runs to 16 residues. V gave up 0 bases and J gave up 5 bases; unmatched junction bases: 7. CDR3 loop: CASSLDLAGGEDEQYF. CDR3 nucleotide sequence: TGCGCCAGCAGCTTGGACTTAGCGGGAGGGGAAGACGAGCAGTACTTC. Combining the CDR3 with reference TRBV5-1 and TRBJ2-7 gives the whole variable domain KAGVTQTPRYLIKTRGQQVTLSCSPISGHRSVSWYQQTPGQGLQFLFEYFSETQRNKGNFPGRFSGRQFSNSRSEMNVSTLELGDSALYLCASSLDLAGGEDEQYFGPGTRLTVT.

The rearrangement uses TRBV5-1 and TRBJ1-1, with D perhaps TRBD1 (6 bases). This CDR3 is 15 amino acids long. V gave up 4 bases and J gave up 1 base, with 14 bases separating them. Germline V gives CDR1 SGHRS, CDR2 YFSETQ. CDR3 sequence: CASSILTGGNTEAFF. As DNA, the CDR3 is TGCGCCAGCAGCATTCTGACAGGTGGGAACACTGAAGCTTTCTTT.

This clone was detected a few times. The chain's CDR3 is CASSLDRVADTQYF. The CDR3 nucleotides read TGTGCCAGCAGCTTAGACAGGGTGGCAGATACGCAGTATTTT. V and J are TRBV7-9 and TRBJ2-3; a weak D match, TRBD1 (6 bases). This CDR3 spans 14 amino acids. Germline lookup yields CDR1 SEHNR and CDR2 FQNEAQ (reference sequence). V lost 1 base and J 4 bases, leaving 9 bases between the germline ends.

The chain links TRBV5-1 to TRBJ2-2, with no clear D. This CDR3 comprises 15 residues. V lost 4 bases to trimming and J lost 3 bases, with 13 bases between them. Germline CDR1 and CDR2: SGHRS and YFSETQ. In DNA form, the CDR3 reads TGCGCCAGCAGCGCCACGGGTTTCGACACCGGGGAGCTGTTTTTT. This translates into CASSATGFDTGELFF. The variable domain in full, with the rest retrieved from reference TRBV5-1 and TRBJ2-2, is KAGVTQTPRYLIKTRGQQVTLSCSPISGHRSVSWYQQTPGQGLQFLFEYFSETQRNKGNFPGRFSGRQFSNSRSEMNVSTLELGDSALYLCASSATGFDTGELFFGEGSRLTVL.

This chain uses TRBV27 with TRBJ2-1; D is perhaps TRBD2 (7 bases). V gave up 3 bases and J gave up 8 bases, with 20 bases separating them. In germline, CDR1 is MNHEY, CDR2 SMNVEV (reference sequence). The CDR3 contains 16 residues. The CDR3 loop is CASSLGWGREWDEQFF. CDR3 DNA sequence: TGTGCCAGCAGTTTGGGGTGGGGGCGGGAGTGGGATGAGCAGTTCTTC.

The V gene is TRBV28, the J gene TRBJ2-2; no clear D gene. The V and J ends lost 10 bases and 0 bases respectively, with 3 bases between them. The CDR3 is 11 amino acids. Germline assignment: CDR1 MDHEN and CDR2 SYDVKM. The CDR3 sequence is CATANTGELFF. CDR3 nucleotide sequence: TGTGCCACCGCGAACACCGGGGAGCTGTTTTTT.

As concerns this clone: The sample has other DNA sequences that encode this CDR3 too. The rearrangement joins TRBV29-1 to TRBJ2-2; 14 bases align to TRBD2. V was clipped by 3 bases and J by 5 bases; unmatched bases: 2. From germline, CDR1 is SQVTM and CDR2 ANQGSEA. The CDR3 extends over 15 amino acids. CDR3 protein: CSVERLAGGTGELFF. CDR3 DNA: TGCAGCGTTGAGAGACTAGCGGGAGGGACCGGGGAGCTGTTTTTT.

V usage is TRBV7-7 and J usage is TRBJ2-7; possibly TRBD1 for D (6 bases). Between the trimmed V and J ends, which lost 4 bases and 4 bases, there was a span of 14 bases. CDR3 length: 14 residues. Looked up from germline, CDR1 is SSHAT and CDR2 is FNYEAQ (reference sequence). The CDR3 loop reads CASSSTPGDYEQYF. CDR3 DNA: TGTGCCAGCAGCTCGACACCAGGGGATTACGAGCAGTACTTC.

This chain's CDR3 is CASRTGTGSNQPQHF. CDR3 in DNA: TGTGCCAGCAGGACCGGGACAGGTAGTAATCAGCCCCAGCATTTT. The rearrangement joins TRBV6-5 to TRBJ1-5; 8 bases align to TRBD1. CDR1 and CDR2 (germline): MNHEY, SVGAGI. After removal of 6 bases from V and 4 bases from J, the junction contained 8 bases not matched to a gene. The CDR3 covers 15 residues.

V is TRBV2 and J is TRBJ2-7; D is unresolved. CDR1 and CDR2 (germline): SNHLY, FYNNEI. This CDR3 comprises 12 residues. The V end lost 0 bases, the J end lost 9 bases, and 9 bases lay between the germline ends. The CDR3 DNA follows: TGTGCCAGCAGTGAAGCGCAGGATTTGCAGTACTTC. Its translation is CASSEAQDLQYF.

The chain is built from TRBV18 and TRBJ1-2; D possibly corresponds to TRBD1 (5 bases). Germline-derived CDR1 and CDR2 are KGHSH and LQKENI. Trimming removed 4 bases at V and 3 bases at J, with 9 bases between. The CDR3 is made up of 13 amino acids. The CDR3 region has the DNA TGTGCCAGCTCACAGGGGCAGTACTATGGCTACACCTTC. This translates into CASSQGQYYGYTF.

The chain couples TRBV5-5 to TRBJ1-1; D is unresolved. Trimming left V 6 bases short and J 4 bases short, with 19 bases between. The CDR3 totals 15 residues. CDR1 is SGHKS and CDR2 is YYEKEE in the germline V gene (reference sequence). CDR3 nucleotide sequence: TGTGCCAGCACCCCTGGTGGAGGGAGGAGCACTGAAGCTTTCTTT. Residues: CASTPGGGRSTEAFF.

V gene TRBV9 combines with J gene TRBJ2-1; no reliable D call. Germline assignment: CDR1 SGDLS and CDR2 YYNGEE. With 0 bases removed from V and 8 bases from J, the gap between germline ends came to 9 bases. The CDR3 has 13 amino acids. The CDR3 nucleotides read TGTGCCAGCAGCGTAGGTAGTGTAGATGAGCAGTTCTTC. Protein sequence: CASSVGSVDEQFF.

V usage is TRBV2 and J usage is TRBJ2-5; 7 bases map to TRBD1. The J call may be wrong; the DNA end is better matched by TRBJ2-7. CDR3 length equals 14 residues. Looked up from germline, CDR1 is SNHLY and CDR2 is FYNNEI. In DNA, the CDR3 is TGTGCCAGCAGTGAAGGTTGGACAGGCTACGAGCAGTACTTC. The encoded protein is CASSEGWTGYEQYF.

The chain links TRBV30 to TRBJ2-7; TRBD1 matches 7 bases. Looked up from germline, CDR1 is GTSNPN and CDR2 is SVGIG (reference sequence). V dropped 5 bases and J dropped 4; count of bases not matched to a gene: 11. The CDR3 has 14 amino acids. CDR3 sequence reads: CAWGEGRGIYEQYF. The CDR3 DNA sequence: TGTGCCTGGGGTGAGGGCAGGGGGATTTACGAGCAGTACTTC.

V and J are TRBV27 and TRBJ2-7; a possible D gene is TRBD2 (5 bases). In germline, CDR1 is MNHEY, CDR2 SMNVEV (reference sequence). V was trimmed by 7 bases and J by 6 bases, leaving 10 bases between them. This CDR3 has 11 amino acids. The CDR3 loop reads CASTPDCEQYF. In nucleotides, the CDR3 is TGTGCCAGCACCCCGGACTGCGAGCAGTACTTC.

DNA for the CDR3: TGTGCCATCAGTGCGGGACTAGCGGGAAAGGGGGGGGCCCAGTACTTC. Encoded protein: CAISAGLAGKGGAQYF. J is TRBJ2-5 and V is TRBV10-3, with 13 bases lining up with TRBD2. V gave up 4 bases and J gave up 9 bases; unmatched junction bases: 11. Germline CDR1 is ENHRY and CDR2 is SYGVKD. CDR3 length equals 16 residues.

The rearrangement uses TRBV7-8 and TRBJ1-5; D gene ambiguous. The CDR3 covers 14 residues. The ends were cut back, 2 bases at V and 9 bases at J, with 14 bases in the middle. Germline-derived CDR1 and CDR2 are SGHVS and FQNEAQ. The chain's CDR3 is CASSLSSGSRPQHF. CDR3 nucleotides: TGTGCCAGCAGCTTATCTTCTGGGAGCCGGCCCCAGCATTTT.